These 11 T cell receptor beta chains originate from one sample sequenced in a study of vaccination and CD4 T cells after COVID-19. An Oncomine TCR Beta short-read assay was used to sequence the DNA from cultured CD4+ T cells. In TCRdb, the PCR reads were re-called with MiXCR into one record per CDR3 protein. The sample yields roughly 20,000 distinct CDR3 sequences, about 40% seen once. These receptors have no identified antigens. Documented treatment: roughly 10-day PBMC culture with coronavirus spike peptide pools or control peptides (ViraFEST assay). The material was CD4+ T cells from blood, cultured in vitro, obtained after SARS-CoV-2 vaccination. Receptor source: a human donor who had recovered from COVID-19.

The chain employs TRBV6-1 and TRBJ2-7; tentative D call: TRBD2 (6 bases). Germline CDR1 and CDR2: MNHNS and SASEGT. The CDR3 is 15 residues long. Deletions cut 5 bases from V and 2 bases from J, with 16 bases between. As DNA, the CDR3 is TGTGCCAGCAGTCGAAGCGGGTTGGAAGCCTACGAGCAGTACTTC. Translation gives CASSRSGLEAYEQYF.

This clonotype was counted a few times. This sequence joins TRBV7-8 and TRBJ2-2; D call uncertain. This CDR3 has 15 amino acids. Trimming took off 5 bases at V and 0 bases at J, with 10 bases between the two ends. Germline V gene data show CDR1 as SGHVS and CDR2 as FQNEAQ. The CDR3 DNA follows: TGTGCCAGCAGCGGGTTGTCGGCGAACACCGGGGAGCTGTTTTTT. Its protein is CASSGLSANTGELFF.

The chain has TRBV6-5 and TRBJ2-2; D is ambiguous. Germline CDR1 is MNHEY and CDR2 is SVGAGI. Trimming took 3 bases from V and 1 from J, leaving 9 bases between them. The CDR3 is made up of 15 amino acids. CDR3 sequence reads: CASSYQAGNTGELFF. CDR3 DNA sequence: TGTGCCAGCAGTTATCAGGCAGGGAACACCGGGGAGCTGTTTTTT.

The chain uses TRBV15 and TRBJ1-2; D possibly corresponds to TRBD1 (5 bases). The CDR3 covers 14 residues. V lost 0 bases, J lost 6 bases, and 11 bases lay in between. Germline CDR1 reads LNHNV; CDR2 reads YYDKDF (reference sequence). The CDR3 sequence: CATSREGLPHGYTF. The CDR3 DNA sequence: TGTGCCACCAGCAGAGAGGGGCTCCCCCATGGCTACACCTTC.

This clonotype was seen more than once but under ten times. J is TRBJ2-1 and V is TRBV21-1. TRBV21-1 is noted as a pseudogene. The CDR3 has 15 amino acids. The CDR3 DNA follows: TGTGCCAGCAGCAAGGGATACGGGCCCTACAATGAGCAGTTCTTC. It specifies CASSKGYGPYNEQFF.

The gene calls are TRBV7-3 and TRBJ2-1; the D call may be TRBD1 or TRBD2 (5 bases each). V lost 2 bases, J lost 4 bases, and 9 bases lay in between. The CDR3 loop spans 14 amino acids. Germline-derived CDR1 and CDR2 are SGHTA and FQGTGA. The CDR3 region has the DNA TGTGCCAGCAGCTTAGGCTGGGGGTACAATGAGCAGTTCTTC. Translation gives CASSLGWGYNEQFF.

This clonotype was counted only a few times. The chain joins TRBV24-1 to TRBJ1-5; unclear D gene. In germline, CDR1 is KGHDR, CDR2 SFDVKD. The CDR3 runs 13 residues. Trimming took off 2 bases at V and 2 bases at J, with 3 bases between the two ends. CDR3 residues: CATSDSGNQPQHF. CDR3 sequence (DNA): TGTGCCACCAGTGATTCCGGCAATCAGCCCCAGCATTTT.

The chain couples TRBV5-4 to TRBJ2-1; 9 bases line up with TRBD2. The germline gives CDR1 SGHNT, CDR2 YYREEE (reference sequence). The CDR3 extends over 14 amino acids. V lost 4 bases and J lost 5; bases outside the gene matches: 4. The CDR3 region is CASSEREAHNEQFF. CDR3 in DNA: TGTGCCAGCAGCGAGCGGGAGGCCCACAATGAGCAGTTCTTC. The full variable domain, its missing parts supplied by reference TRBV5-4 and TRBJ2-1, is ETGVTQSPTHLIKTRGQQVTLRCSSQSGHNTVSWYQQALGQGPQFIFQYYREEENGRGNFPPRFSGLQFPNYSSELNVNALELDDSALYLCASSEREAHNEQFFGPGTRLTVL.

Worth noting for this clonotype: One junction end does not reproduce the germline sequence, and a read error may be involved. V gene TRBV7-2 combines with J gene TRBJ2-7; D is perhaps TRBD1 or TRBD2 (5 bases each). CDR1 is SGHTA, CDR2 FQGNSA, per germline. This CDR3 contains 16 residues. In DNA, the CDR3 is TGCGCCAGCAGCCAAGAGAGGGCAGGGTTATCCTACGAGCAGTACTTC. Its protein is CASSQERAGLSYEQYF.

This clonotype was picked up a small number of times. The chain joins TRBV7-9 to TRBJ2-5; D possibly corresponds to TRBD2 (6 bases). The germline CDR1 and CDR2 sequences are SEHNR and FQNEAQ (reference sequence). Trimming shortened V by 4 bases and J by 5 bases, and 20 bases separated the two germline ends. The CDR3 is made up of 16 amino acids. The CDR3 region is CASSSRPTSLKETQYF. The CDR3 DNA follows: TGTGCCAGCAGCTCCCGACCGACTAGTCTGAAGGAGACCCAGTACTTC. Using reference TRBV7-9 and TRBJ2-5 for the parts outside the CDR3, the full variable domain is DTGVSQNPRHKITKRGQNVTFRCDPISEHNRLYWYRQTLGQGPEFLTYFQNEAQLEKSRLLSDRFSAERPKGSFSTLEIQRTEQGDSAMYLCASSSRPTSLKETQYFGPGTRLLVL.

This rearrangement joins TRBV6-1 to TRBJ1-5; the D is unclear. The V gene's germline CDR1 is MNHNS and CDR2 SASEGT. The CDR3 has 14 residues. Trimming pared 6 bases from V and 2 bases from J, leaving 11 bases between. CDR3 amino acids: CASRSYLGNQPQHF. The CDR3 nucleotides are TGTGCCAGCAGGTCATACTTGGGCAATCAGCCCCAGCATTTT.